Sequencing of this T cell receptor beta chain was carried out in a study of blood T cells in healthy people across ages (dated by TCRdb to between 2014 and 2017). In terms of the full investigation: In model experiments, template switching captured about one uniquely barcoded TCR beta cDNA molecule for every two T cells. To track age-related changes in TCR beta repertoire diversity, the study relied on deep sequencing normalized with unique cDNA molecular identifiers. The donors were split into four age groups: young (average about 16 years), middle-aged (over 35), aged (about 56) and long-lived (82). To avoid experimental bias, donors of different ages were distributed randomly across sequencing lanes. Using the same blood draw, the study looked at two additional independent replicas of 1 million unique cDNA reads for two donors, one aged 18 to 30 and the other aged 80 or older. What the study reported, not specific to this receptor: Because donor CMV infection status was unknown, age-related changes in expanded clonotypes were potentially confounded. Because profiling used bulk unsorted PBMCs, naive and antigen-experienced compartments could not be compared conclusively. Compared with the aged group, the long-lived group had more naive CD4+ T cells, fewer expanded clones and increased TCR diversity, a pattern suggesting age selection. The percentage of naive T cells measured by flow cytometry correlated strongly with observed TCR beta diversity. Total diversity estimates from one million sequenced T cells were considered lower bounds and underestimates. As age increased, observed TCR beta diversity per million T cells dropped in a roughly linear way, and a significant reduction was already evident by age 40.

The protocol used for the library was 5' RACE. TCRdb names Illumina HiSeq 2500 as the instrument used. The second PCR ran for about 7 to 11 cycles and used a J-beta primer mix along with a sample-barcoded 5' primer. Each TCR beta cDNA molecule received a unique molecular identifier from a template-switch 5' adaptor carrying 12 random nucleotides. Each sample yielded at least 2.5 million CDR3-containing paired-end reads. All of the RNA was converted into first-strand cDNA using the Mint cDNA synthesis kit, with a TRBC-specific oligonucleotide serving as the primer. After uracil-DNA glycosylase treatment, a first 18-cycle PCR used universal primers M1SS and BC2_uni_R on all cDNA. In the source study's methods: Each sample was normalized by randomly selecting 1 million high-quality reads, each carrying a distinct molecular identifier. Reads sharing molecular identifiers were discarded rather than binned into consensus sequences. MiTCR, run with a Q25 quality threshold and the strictest error-elimination algorithm, handled CDR3 identification, clonotype clustering and error correction. A nonparametric unseen species model with Euler transformation was used to estimate lower-bound total TCR beta diversity. In TCRdb, the public reads were trimmed at Q25 with fastp and aligned with MiXCR, with productive beta chains retained. Each CDR3 protein appears once, grouped with its most common genes and DNA. The V and J calls were determined by TCRdb, not by the authors. This sample is represented by some 1.1 million distinct CDR3 sequences; around two fifths of them were singletons. Around 13% of the sample comes from the top ten.

Concerning this clonotype itself: The target of this receptor is not known. Qualities for individual bases were not recorded, and no much larger clone is one base off.

Systemically healthy Caucasian individuals from Russia, some 38 in total and aged roughly 6 to 100 years, were included as donors. Around 10 milliliters of peripheral blood were collected from each donor into EDTA-treated Vacutainer tubes. PBMCs were isolated by Ficoll-Paque density-gradient centrifugation, with at least 6 million obtained per sample. Trizol reagent was used to extract total RNA from the PBMCs, yielding at least 5.5 micrograms per sample. The percentages of naive CD45RAhigh/CD27high T cells were determined by flow cytometry on a PBMC aliquot from every donor. Sequenced material: blood. This TCR was sampled from a man between 18 and 35 years old in good health.

The CDR3: CASSDLRGAYEQYF. In nucleotides, the sequence is TGTGCCAGCAGTGATCTCAGGGGGGCCTACGAGCAGTACTTC. The rearranged segments are TRBV2 and TRBJ2-7; 7 matching bases give a weak D call of TRBD1. The CDR3 holds 14 amino acids from the cysteine to the phenylalanine. Only the CDR3 region is kept as DNA, spanning 42 bases read in frame from base 1. Sequences SNHLY (CDR1) and FYNNEI (CDR2) are obtained from the germline V gene. Cut back by 3 bases and 2 bases, the V and J ends lie 11 bases apart.